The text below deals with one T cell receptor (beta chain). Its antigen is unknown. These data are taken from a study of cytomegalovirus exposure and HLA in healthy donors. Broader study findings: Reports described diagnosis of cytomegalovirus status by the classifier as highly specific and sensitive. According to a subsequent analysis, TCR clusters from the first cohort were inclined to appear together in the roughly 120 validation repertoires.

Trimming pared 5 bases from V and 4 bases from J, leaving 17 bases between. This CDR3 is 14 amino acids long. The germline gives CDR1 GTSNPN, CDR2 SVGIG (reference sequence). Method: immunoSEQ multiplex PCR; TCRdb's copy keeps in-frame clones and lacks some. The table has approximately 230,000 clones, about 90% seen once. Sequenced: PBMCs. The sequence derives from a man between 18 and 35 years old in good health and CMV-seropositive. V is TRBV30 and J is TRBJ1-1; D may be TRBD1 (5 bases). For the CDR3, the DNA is TGTGCCTGGGAAAGGGGAACCACGGGCACTGAAGCTTTCTTT. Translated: CAWERGTTGTEAFF.